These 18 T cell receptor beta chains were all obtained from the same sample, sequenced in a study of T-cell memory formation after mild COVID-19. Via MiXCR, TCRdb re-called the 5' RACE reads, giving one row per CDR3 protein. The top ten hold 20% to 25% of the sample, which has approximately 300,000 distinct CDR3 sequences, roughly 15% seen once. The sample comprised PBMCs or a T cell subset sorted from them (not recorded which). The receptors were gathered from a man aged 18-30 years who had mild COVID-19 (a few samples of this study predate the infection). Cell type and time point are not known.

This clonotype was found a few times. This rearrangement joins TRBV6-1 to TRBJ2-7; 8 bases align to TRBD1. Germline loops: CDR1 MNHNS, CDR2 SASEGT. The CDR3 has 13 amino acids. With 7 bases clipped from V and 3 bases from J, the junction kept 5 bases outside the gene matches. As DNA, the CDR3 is TGTGCCAGCATCCCTGACAGGGGCTACGAGCAGTACGTC. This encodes CASIPDRGYEQYV.

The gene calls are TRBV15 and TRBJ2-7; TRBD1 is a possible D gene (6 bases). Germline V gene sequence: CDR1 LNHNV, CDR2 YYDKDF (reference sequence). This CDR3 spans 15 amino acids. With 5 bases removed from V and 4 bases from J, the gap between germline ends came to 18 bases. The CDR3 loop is CATSGLQRTEYEQYF. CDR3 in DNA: TGTGCCACCAGCGGTCTCCAGAGGACAGAGTACGAGCAGTACTTC.

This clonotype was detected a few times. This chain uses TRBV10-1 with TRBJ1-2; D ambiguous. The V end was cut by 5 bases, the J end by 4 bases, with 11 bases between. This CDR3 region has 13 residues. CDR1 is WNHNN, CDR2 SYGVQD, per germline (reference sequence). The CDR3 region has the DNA TGCGCCAGCAGTCCAGAAGGTACCTATGGCTACACCTTC. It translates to CASSPEGTYGYTF.

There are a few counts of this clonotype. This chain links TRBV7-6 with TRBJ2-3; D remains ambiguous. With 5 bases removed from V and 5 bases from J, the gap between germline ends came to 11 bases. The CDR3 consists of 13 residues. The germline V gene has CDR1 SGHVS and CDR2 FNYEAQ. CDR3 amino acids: CASSPQMGDTQYF. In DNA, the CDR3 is TGTGCCAGCAGCCCACAGATGGGAGATACGCAGTATTTT. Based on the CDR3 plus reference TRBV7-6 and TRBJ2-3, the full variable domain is GAGVSQSPRYKVTKRGQDVALRCDPISGHVSLYWYRQALGQGPEFLTYFNYEAQQDKSGLPNDRFSAERPEGSISTLTIQRTEQRDSAMYRCASSPQMGDTQYFGPGTRLTVL.

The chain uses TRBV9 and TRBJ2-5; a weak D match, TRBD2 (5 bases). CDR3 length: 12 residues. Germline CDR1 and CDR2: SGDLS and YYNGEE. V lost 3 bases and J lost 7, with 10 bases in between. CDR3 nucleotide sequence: TGTGCCAGCAGCGAGGCCGAGGGGACCCAGTACTTC. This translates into CASSEAEGTQYF.

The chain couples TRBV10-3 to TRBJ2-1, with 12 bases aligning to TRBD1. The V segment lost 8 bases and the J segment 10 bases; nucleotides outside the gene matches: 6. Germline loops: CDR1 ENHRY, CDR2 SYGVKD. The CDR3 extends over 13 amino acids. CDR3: CAIQGQGAREQFF. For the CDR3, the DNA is TGTGCCATCCAGGGACAGGGGGCCAGGGAGCAGTTCTTC.

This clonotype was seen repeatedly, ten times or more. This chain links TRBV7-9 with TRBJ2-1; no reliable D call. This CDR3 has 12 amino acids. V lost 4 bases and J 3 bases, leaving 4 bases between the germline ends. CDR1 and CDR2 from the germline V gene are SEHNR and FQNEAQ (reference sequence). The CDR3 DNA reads TGTGCCAGCAGCTCCGGCTACAATGAGCAGTTCTTC. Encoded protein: CASSSGYNEQFF.

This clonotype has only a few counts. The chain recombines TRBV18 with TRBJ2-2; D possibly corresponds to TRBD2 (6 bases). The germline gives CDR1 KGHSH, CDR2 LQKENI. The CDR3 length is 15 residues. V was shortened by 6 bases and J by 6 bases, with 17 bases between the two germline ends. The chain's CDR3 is CASSAGSTVAGELFF. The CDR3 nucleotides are TGTGCCAGCTCGGCCGGGAGTACCGTTGCCGGGGAGCTGTTTTTT.

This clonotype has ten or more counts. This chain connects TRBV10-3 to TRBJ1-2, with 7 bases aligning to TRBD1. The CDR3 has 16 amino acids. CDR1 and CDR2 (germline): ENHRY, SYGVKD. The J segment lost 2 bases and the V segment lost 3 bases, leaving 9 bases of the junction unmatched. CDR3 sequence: CAISDAGQVSNYGYTF. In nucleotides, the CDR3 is TGTGCCATCAGTGATGCCGGACAGGTTTCGAACTATGGCTACACCTTC.

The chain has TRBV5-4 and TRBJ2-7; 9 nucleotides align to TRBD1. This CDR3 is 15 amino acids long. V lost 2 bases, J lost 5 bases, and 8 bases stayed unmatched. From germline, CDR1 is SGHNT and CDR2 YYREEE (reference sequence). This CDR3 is CASSFPGTGLDEQYF. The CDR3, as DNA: TGTGCCAGCAGCTTCCCCGGGACAGGGCTTGACGAGCAGTACTTC.

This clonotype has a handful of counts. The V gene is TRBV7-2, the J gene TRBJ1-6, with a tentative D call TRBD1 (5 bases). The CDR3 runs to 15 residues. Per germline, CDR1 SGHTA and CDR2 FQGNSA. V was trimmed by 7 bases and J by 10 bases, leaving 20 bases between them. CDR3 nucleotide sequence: TGTGCCAGCACCCGGCCGGGGCAGGGCGGCTCACCCCTCCACTTT. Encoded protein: CASTRPGQGGSPLHF.

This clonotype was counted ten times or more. CDR3 DNA sequence: TGCGCCAGCAGCCTTCCCCCAGGGGAGCAGTTCTTC. Translated, it gives CASSLPPGEQFF. J is TRBJ2-1 and V is TRBV5-1, with TRBD1 as a possible D gene (5 bases). V lost 4 bases and J lost 10, with 12 bases in between. Germline loops: CDR1 SGHRS, CDR2 YFSETQ. The CDR3 covers 12 residues.

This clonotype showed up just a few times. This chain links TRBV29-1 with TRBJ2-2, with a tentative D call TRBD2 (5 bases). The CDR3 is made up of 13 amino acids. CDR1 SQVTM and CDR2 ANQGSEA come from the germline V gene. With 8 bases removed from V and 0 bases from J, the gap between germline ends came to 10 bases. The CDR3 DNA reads TGCAGCACCTTCGGGGCGAACACCGGGGAGCTGTTTTTT. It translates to CSTFGANTGELFF.

This CDR3 reads CASSFWGHPGQPQHF. As DNA, the CDR3 is TGTGCCAGCAGCTTTTGGGGGCACCCGGGGCAGCCCCAGCATTTT. This chain joins TRBV5-5 and TRBJ1-5; D possibly corresponds to TRBD1 (6 bases). The CDR3 consists of 15 residues. The V end lost 2 bases, the J end lost 7 bases, and 16 bases lay between the germline ends. Germline V gene data show CDR1 as SGHKS and CDR2 as YYEKEE (reference sequence).

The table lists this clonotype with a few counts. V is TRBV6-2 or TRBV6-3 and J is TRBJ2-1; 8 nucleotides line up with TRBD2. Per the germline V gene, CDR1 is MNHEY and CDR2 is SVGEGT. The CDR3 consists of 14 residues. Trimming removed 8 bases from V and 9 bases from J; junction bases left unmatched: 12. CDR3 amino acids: CASSPAGESIEQFF. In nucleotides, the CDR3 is TGTGCCAGCTCGCCAGCGGGGGAGTCCATTGAGCAGTTCTTC.

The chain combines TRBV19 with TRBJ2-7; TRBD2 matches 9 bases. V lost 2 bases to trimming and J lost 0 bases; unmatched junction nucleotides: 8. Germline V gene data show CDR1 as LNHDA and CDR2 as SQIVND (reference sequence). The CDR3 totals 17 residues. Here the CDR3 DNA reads TGTGCCAGTAGTATATCAGCGGGGGGACGAAGCTCCTACGAGCAGTACTTC. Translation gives CASSISAGGRSSYEQYF.

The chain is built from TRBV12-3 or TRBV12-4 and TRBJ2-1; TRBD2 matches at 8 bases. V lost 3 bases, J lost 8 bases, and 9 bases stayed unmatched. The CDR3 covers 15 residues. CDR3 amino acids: CASSFWLAGDDEQFF. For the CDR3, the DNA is TGTGCCAGCAGTTTTTGGCTAGCGGGCGATGATGAGCAGTTCTTC.

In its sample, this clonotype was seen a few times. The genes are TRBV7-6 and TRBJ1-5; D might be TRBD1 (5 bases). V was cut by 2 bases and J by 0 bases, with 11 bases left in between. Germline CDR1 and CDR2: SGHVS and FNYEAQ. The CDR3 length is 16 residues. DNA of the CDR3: TGTGCCAGCAGCTTATGGGCAGGGAATAGCAATCAGCCCCAGCATTTT. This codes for CASSLWAGNSNQPQHF. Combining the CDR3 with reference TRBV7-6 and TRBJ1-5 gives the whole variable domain GAGVSQSPRYKVTKRGQDVALRCDPISGHVSLYWYRQALGQGPEFLTYFNYEAQQDKSGLPNDRFSAERPEGSISTLTIQRTEQRDSAMYRCASSLWAGNSNQPQHFGDGTRLSIL.